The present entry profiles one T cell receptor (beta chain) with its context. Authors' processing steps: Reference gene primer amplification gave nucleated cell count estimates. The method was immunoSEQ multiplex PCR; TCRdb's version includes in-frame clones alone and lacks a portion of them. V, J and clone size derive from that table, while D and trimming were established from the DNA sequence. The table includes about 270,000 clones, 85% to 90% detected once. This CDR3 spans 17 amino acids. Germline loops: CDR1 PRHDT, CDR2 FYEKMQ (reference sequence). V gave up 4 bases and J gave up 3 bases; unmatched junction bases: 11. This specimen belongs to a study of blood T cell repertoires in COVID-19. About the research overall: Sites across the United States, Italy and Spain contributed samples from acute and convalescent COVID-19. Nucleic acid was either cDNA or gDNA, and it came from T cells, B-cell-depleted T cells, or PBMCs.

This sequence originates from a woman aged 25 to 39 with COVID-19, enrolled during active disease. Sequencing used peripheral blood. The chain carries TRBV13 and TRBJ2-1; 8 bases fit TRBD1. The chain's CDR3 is CASSSRKNRGIYNEQFF. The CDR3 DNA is TGTGCCAGCAGCTCCCGCAAGAACAGGGGGATCTACAATGAGCAGTTCTTC.